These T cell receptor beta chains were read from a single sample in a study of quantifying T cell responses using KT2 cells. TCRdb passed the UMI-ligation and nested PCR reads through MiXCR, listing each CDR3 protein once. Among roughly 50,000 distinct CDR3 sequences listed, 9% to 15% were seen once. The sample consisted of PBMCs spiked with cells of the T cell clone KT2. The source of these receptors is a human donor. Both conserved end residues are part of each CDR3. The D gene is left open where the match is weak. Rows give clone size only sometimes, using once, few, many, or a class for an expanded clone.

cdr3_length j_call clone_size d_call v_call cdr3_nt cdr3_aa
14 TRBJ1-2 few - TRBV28 TGTGCCAGCGGGTATCCAGGGACCGGCTATGGCTACACCTTC CASGYPGTGYGYTF
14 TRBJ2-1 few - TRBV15 TGTGCCACCAGCAGAGGGGGGGCGGCAAATGAGCAGTTCTTC CATSRGGAANEQFF
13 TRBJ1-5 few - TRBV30 TGTGCCTGGGGACGGGCGGTAGGTCAGCCCCAGCATTTT CAWGRAVGQPQHF
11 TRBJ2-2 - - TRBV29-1 TGCAGCGTTATGGAGGCCGGGGAGCTGTTTTTT CSVMEAGELFF
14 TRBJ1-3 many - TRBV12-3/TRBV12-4 TGTGCCAGCACCTTAGGGAACTTTGGAAACACCATATATTTT CASTLGNFGNTIYF
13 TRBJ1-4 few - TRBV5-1 TGCGCCAGCCGGGGGGGCACTAATGAAAAACTGTTTTTT CASRGGTNEKLFF
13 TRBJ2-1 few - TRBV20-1 TGCAGTGCTTGGGCAGGAGCCTACAATGAGCAGTTCTTC CSAWAGAYNEQFF
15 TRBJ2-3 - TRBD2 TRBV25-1 TGTGCCAGCAGTGGACTAGCGGGGGGGCCAGATACGCAGTATTTT CASSGLAGGPDTQYF
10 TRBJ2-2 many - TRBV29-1 TGCAGCGTTGGCACCGGGGAGCTGTTTTTT CSVGTGELFF
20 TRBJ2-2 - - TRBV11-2 TGTGCCAGCAGCCAAACTACCGATTCAGCCGAGCAAGAGAACACCGGGGAGCTGTTTTTT CASSQTTDSAEQENTGELFF
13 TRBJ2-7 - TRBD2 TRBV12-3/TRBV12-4 TGTGCCAGCAGCATCCCTGGACTAGCCGAGCAGTACTTC CASSIPGLAEQYF
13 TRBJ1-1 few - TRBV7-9 TGTGCCAGCAGCTTAAACAGCTACACTGAAGCTTTCTTT CASSLNSYTEAFF
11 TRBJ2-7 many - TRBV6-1 TGTGCCAGCAGTAACCACAGGGAGCAGTACTTC CASSNHREQYF
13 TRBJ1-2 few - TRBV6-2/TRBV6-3 TGTGCCAGCAGTATGGAAGGAATTGGGGGCTACACCTTC CASSMEGIGGYTF
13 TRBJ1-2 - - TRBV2 TGTGCCAGCAGTGAACCCAAATGGAATGGCTACACCTTC CASSEPKWNGYTF